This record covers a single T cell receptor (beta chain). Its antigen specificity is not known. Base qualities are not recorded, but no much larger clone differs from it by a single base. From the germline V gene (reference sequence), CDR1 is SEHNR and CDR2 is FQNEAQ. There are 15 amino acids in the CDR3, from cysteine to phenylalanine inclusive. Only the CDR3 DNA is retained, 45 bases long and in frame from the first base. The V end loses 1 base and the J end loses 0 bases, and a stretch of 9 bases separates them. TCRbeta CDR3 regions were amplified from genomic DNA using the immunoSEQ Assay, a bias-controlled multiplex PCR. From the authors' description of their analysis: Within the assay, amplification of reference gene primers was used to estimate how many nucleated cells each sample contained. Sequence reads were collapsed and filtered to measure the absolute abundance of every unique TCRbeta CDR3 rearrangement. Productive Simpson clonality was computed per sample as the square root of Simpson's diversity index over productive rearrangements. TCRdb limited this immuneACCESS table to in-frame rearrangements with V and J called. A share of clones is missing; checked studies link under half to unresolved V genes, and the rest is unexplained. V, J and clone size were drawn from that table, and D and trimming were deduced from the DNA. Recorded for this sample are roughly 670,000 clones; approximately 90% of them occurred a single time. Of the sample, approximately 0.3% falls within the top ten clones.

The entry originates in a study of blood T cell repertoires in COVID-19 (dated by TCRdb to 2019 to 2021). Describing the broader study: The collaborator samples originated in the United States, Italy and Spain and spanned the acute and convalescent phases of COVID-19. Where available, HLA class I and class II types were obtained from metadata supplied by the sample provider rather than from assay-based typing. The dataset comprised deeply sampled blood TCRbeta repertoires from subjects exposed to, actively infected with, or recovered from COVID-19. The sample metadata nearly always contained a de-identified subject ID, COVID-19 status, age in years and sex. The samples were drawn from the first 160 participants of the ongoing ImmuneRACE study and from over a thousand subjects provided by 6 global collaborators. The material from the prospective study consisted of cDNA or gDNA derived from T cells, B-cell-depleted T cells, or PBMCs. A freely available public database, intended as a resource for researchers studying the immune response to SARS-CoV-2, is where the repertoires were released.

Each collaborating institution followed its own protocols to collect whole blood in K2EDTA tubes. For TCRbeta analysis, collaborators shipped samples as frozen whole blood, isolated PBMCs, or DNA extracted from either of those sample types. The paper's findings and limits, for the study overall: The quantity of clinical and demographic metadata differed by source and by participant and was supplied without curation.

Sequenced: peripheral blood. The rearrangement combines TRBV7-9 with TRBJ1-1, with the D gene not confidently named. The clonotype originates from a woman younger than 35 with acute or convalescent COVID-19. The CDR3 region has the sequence CASSLVPPLNTEAFF. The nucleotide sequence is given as TGTGCCAGCAGCTTAGTTCCTCCCCTGAACACTGAAGCTTTCTTT.